The clone carrying this T cell receptor beta chain was counted between two and nine times. Its target is not known. Each CDR3 protein gets one entry after TCRdb re-called the 5' RACE reads with MiXCR. The sample lists 250,000 or so distinct CDR3 sequences, 5.5% to 7% occurring once. The CDR3 loop spans 14 amino acids. Trimming shortened V by 3 bases and J by 2 bases, and 12 bases separated the two germline ends. CDR1 DFQATT and CDR2 SNEGSKA come from the germline V gene (reference sequence). The source of the sample is a study of identical twins. Study results and limitations: A lower insertion count was a feature of abundant cord blood beta clonotypes, with no such feature in memory repertoires. It was out-of-frame TCR alpha sharing in monozygotic twins that models underestimated.

Everyone who gave samples was a healthy Caucasian. These data also featured in a second study, about yellow fever vaccine responses in identical twins.

Input material: memory (CD45RO+) T cells sorted from blood. This sequence was found in a woman aged 18 to 35 in good health. V and J are TRBV20-1 and TRBJ2-3; D not certain. DNA of the CDR3: TGCAGTGCTAGCGGGTACGACCCCACAGATACGCAGTATTTT. Translation gives CSASGYDPTDTQYF.